This T cell receptor beta chain comes out of a study of T cells in Graves' hyperthyroidism and ophthalmopathy. Study outcomes and limitations: Ophthalmopathy stood apart from stable hyperthyroidism in a 13 V-J model.

This clonotype has at least ten counts. Its target is unknown. The V end was cut by 0 bases, the J end by 7 bases, with 15 bases between. This CDR3 has 15 amino acids. In germline, CDR1 is LGHDT, CDR2 YNNKEL (reference sequence). From 10 ml of fresh peripheral blood, PBMCs were isolated. The investigators amplified TCR beta CDR3 regions from RNA transcripts. Using the HTBI primer set, a first-round RT-PCR was run on the TCR CDR3. TCRdb re-called the multiplex PCR reads with MiXCR, one entry per CDR3 protein. The repertoire holds hundreds of thousands of distinct CDR3 sequences, with less than 25% as singletons.

Source material: blood. V gene TRBV3-1 combines with J gene TRBJ1-1, with D tentatively TRBD1 (5 bases). The source is a young man with Graves' ophthalmopathy. DNA for the CDR3: TGTGCCAGCAGCCAAGAAGGGGCAGGTCCGCTTGAAGCTTTCTTT. Its protein product is CASSQEGAGPLEAFF. The complete variable domain, with remaining parts taken from reference TRBV3-1 and TRBJ1-1, reads DTAVSQTPKYLVTQMGNDKSIKCEQNLGHDTMYWYKQDSKKFLKIMFSYNNKELIINETVPNRFSPKSPDKAHLNLHINSLELGDSAVYFCASSQEGAGPLEAFFGQGTRLTVV.